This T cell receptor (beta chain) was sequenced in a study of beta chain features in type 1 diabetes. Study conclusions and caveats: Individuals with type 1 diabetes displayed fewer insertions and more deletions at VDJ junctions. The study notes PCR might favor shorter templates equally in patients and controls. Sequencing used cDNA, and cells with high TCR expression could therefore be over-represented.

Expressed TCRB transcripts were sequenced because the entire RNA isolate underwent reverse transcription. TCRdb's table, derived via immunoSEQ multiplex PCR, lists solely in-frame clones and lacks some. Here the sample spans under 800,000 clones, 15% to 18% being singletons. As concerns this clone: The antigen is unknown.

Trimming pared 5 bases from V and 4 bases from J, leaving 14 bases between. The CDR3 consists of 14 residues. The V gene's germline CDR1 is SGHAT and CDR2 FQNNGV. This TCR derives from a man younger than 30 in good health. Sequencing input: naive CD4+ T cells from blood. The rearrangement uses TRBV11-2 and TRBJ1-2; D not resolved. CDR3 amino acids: CASSLLVWTYGYTF. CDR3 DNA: TGTGCCAGCAGCCTCCTGGTATGGACCTATGGCTACACCTTC.